These 10 T cell receptor beta chains were all obtained from the same sample, sequenced in a study of cytomegalovirus exposure and HLA in healthy donors. Primers included in the PCR were 60 Vbeta and 13 Jbeta primers. Clones were sequenced by immunoSEQ multiplex PCR, and TCRdb holds only the in-frame ones, with some missing. This repertoire shows under 250,000 clones, over 60% found once; its top ten account for over 0.55%. Sequencing was carried out using PBMCs. All receptors derive from a man aged 18-30 years in good health and CMV-seronegative.

V gene TRBV7-9 combines with J gene TRBJ2-7; 11 nucleotides align to TRBD1. There are 14 residues in the CDR3. Germline values: CDR1 SEHNR, CDR2 FQNEAQ (reference sequence). The trim removed 5 bases at V and 3 bases at J, leaving 3 bases unmatched. The CDR3 spells CASSPGTGGYEQYF. The CDR3 DNA is TGTGCCAGCAGCCCAGGGACAGGGGGCTACGAGCAGTACTTC.

The chain uses TRBV5-8 and TRBJ1-5; D gene ambiguous. Between the trimmed V and J ends, which lost 3 bases and 7 bases, there was a span of 8 bases. Germline CDR1 is SGHTS and CDR2 is YDEGEE. The CDR3 sequence is 12 residues long. This CDR3 reads CASSWGGQPQHF. The CDR3 bases are TGTGCCAGCAGCTGGGGAGGGCAGCCCCAGCATTTT.

V usage is TRBV29-1 and J usage is TRBJ2-3; tentative D call: TRBD1 (5 bases). CDR1 and CDR2 from the germline V gene are SQVTM and ANQGSEA. V gave up 7 bases and J gave up 8 bases, with 10 bases separating them. This CDR3 has 10 residues. This CDR3 reads CSAEQVTQYF. DNA for the CDR3: TGCAGCGCCGAACAGGTTACGCAGTATTTT.

The V gene is TRBV2, the J gene TRBJ2-7, with TRBD1 matching 8 bases. With 1 base clipped from V and 3 bases from J, the junction kept 8 bases outside the gene matches. CDR1 SNHLY and CDR2 FYNNEI come from the germline V gene. This CDR3 contains 16 residues. This chain's CDR3 is CASSEGWAGGVYEQYF. The CDR3 coding sequence is TGTGCCAGCAGTGAAGGATGGGCAGGGGGCGTCTACGAGCAGTACTTC.

The chain combines TRBV5-1 with TRBJ2-7; TRBD1 might be the D (6 bases). The CDR3 is 14 residues long. Per germline, CDR1 SGHRS and CDR2 YFSETQ. V shed 4 bases and J shed 5 bases, with 16 bases lying between them. Here the CDR3 DNA reads TGCGCCAGCAGCGTGGACAGCCCCCGGAACGAGCAGTACTTC. It codes for CASSVDSPRNEQYF.

V and J are TRBV11-1 and TRBJ2-2; TRBD2 aligns across 7 bases. Per germline, CDR1 SGHAT and CDR2 FQDESV (reference sequence). J lost 5 bases, V lost 5 bases, and 11 bases had no gene match. This CDR3 region has 16 residues. DNA of the CDR3: TGTGCCAGCAGCCAAGCCTCGGGACTACCAACCGGGGAGCTGTTTTTT. Translated: CASSQASGLPTGELFF.

CDR3 sequence (DNA): TGTGCCAGCAGTGAAGAAGTGCGGCTAGCGGACGACAATGAGCAGTTCTTC. This gives the protein CASSEEVRLADDNEQFF. The chain is built from TRBV2 and TRBJ2-1; 7 bases match TRBD2. Germline CDR1 is SNHLY and CDR2 is FYNNEI. V lost 1 base, J lost 5 bases, and 11 bases stayed unmatched. The CDR3 extends over 17 amino acids. The whole variable domain, remainder taken from reference TRBV2 and TRBJ2-1, is EPEVTQTPSHQVTQMGQEVILRCVPISNHLYFYWYRQILGQKVEFLVSFYNNEISEKSEIFDDQFSVERPDGSNFTLKIRSTKLEDSAMYFCASSEEVRLADDNEQFFGPGTRLTVL.

The chain joins TRBV2 to TRBJ1-1; D not certain. The CDR3 totals 15 residues. V lost 2 bases and J 5 bases, leaving 15 bases between the germline ends. Germline V gene data show CDR1 as SNHLY and CDR2 as FYNNEI. CDR3 nucleotides: TGTGCCAGCAGTGAAAGGAGGCCAAGGTGGACTGAAGCTTTCTTT. Translation gives CASSERRPRWTEAFF.

The rearrangement links TRBV5-1 to TRBJ2-1; 11 nucleotides match TRBD2. Germline loops: CDR1 SGHRS, CDR2 YFSETQ. This CDR3 spans 15 amino acids. With V trimmed by 2 bases and J by 9 bases, 7 bases remained unmatched. The CDR3, as DNA: TGCGCCAGCAGCTTTTCACTAGCGGGAGTTGGTGAGCAGTTCTTC. Its protein product is CASSFSLAGVGEQFF.

The V and J genes are TRBV5-1 and TRBJ2-3; 7 bases agree with TRBD2. The CDR3 covers 15 residues. The ends lost 2 bases at V and 2 bases at J; junction bases unmatched: 5. CDR1 SGHRS and CDR2 YFSETQ come from the germline V gene. The DNA of the CDR3 is TGCGCCAGCAGCTTCATGGGGAGGGTCACAGATACGCAGTATTTT. Amino acid sequence: CASSFMGRVTDTQYF. Combining the CDR3 with reference TRBV5-1 and TRBJ2-3 gives the whole variable domain KAGVTQTPRYLIKTRGQQVTLSCSPISGHRSVSWYQQTPGQGLQFLFEYFSETQRNKGNFPGRFSGRQFSNSRSEMNVSTLELGDSALYLCASSFMGRVTDTQYFGPGTRLTVL.